This is a list of T cell receptor beta chains from one sample in a study of blood T cell repertoires in COVID-19. The repertoire was sequenced with immunoSEQ multiplex PCR; TCRdb's copy has only in-frame clones and lacks some. The table has 200,000 to 300,000 clones, around four fifths seen once. Sequences were obtained from peripheral blood. The source is a woman aged 55-69 years with active or convalescent COVID-19. The CDR3 runs from the conserved cysteine through the conserved F or W. D genes are given only for firm matches. A row's size may be missing; if present it is once, few, many or a size class.

V gene	D gene	J gene	clone size	CDR3 DNA	CDR3 protein
TRBV4-1	.	TRBJ1-2	.	TGCGCCAGCAGCCAAGAATCGCAACAACCCTATGGCTACACCTTC	CASSQESQQPYGYTF
TRBV29-1	TRBD2	TRBJ2-1	.	TGCAGCGCGCGGGGGAATGAGCAGTTCTTC	CSARGNEQFF
TRBV5-6	.	TRBJ2-4	.	TGTGCCAGCAGCTTTACAGAAAACATTCAGTACTTC	CASSFTENIQYF
TRBV29-1	TRBD2	TRBJ2-3	.	TGCAGCGTTCCCGGGACTAGCGGCCCCGGGGTGAGGACAGATACGCAGTATTTT	CSVPGTSGPGVRTDTQYF
TRBV5-6	.	TRBJ2-7	.	TGTGCCAGCAGCCTTGTCCCTCGACTAGATTGGTTCGAATACGAGCAGTACTTC	CASSLVPRLDWFEYEQYF
TRBV10-2	TRBD1	TRBJ2-1	.	TGCGCCAGCAGTGAACAATCTCCGGGACAGGGGGCCAATGAGCAGTTCTTC	CASSEQSPGQGANEQFF
TRBV5-5	TRBD1	TRBJ1-5	once	TGTGCCAGCAGCCCGGGACAGGGGATTGAGCCCCAGCATTTT	CASSPGQGIEPQHF
TRBV2	.	TRBJ2-6	once	TGTGCCAGCAGTTTTACAGGAGCTGGGGCCAACGTCCTGACTTTC	CASSFTGAGANVLTF
TRBV7-9	.	TRBJ2-3	once	TGTGCCAGCAGCTTAGGGTCAGGGAGCACAGATACGCAGTATTTT	CASSLGSGSTDTQYF
TRBV11-2	.	TRBJ2-2	.	TGTGCCAGCAGCTTAGGCAGGGGAAACGGGGAGCTGTTTTTT	CASSLGRGNGELFF
TRBV13	.	TRBJ1-2	.	TGTGCCAGCAGCCCTAGACAACTCCGGGGGGGCTACACCTTC	CASSPRQLRGGYTF
TRBV5-1	.	TRBJ2-2	few	TGCGCCAGCAGCTACTCTTCTAGCGCGACCGGGGAGCTGTTTTTT	CASSYSSSATGELFF
TRBV7-8	.	TRBJ1-2	.	TGTGCCAGCAGCCTAGACCGGGAGGGCTACACCTTC	CASSLDREGYTF
TRBV9	.	TRBJ2-6	.	TGTGCCAGCAGCGTAGGGGGCGGTGGTGGGGCCAACGTCCTGACTTTC	CASSVGGGGGANVLTF
TRBV5-6	TRBD2	TRBJ2-5	.	TGTGCCAGCAGCCCGGCGCGGGGACTAGCTGAGACCCAGTACTTC	CASSPARGLAETQYF
TRBV11-2	TRBD2	TRBJ2-7	many	TGTGCCAGCAGCTTTAGGGGTGCTAGCGGGAGAGTCGGCGAGCAGTACTTC	CASSFRGASGRVGEQYF
TRBV18	.	TRBJ2-1	.	TGTGCCAGCTCCCAGGACGAAAACAGGGCATGGAGGTTCTTC	CASSQDENRAWRFF
TRBV20-1	.	TRBJ1-1	few	TGCAGTGCTAGTTTCTACAGCGAAGCTTTCTTT	CSASFYSEAFF
TRBV3-1/TRBV3-2	.	TRBJ1-6	few	TGTGCCAGCAGCCAAGTCTCCGGGAGAACACCCCTCCACTTT	CASSQVSGRTPLHF
TRBV6-1	TRBD1	TRBJ1-5	.	TGTGCCAGCAGTGCTACGGACAGGGGTGGCAATCAGCCCCAGCATTTT	CASSATDRGGNQPQHF
TRBV18	TRBD1	TRBJ1-5	.	TGTGCCAGCTCACCAGGGACAGCACCATATAGCAATCAGCCCCAGCATTTT	CASSPGTAPYSNQPQHF
TRBV6-6	.	TRBJ1-5	.	TGTGCCAGCACCGCGACAGGTGGCAATCAGCCCCAGCATTTT	CASTATGGNQPQHF
TRBV11-1	TRBD1	TRBJ2-2	.	TGTGCCAGCAGCCCCCCGGGACAGGGGACCGGGGAGCTGTTTTTT	CASSPPGQGTGELFF
TRBV7-8	TRBD1	TRBJ1-1	.	TGTGCCAGCAGCTTCCGGGACAGGCCTATGAACACTGAAGCTTTCTTT	CASSFRDRPMNTEAFF
TRBV16	TRBD1	TRBJ1-2	.	TGTGCCAGCAGCCAATCGCAGGGGGACTATGGCTACACCTTC	CASSQSQGDYGYTF